The clone carrying this T cell receptor (beta chain) was seen just once. This CDR3 has 17 residues. V gave up 1 base and J gave up 4 bases; unmatched junction bases: 4. The germline V gene encodes CDR1 PRHDT and CDR2 FYEKMQ (reference sequence). This entry belongs to a study of blood T cell repertoires in COVID-19. Original processing methods: From reference gene primer amplification, estimates of nucleated cell counts were derived. Sequencing used immunoSEQ multiplex PCR; TCRdb keeps in-frame clones, though not all of them. The DNA gave D and trimming, while V, J and clone size come from that table. Of about 260,000 clones in the sample, more than 85% were seen once.

The material sequenced was peripheral blood. The chain recombines TRBV13 with TRBJ2-7; 16 nucleotides agree with TRBD2. The origin of this receptor is a young adult with COVID-19, enrolled during active disease. CDR3 nucleotide sequence: TGTGCCAGCAGCTTAGAGGGACTAGCGGGAGGGCCTTACGAGCAGTACTTC. It yields the protein CASSLEGLAGGPYEQYF. The full variable domain, completed using reference TRBV13 and TRBJ2-7, is AAGVIQSPRHLIKEKRETATLKCYPIPRHDTVYWYQQGPGQDPQFLISFYEKMQSDKGSIPDRFSAQQFSDYHSELNMSSLELGDSALYFCASSLEGLAGGPYEQYFGPGTRLTVT.